Listed below are T cell receptor beta chains from one sample, sequenced in a study of blood T cell repertoires in COVID-19. Profiling relied on immunoSEQ multiplex PCR, and the TCRdb table lists in-frame clones only, not all of them. This sample has hundreds of thousands of clones, with approximately 90% found just once. Sequenced: peripheral blood. These receptors were collected from a woman aged 30 to 39 with active or convalescent COVID-19. Both conserved end residues are trimmed from each CDR3.

TRBJ1-2	TRBV10-3	ATHHKTSNYGYT
TRBJ1-3	TRBV11-2	ASSRTTGPSGNTIY
TRBJ2-1	TRBV3-1/TRBV3-2	ASSSIPKVGGFYNEQF
TRBJ1-3	TRBV9	ASSPGDTSSGNTIY
TRBJ1-1	TRBV19	ASSTPGGANTEAF
TRBJ1-1	TRBV19	ASRTMNTEAF
TRBJ1-4	TRBV3-1/TRBV3-2	ASSGGQFNEKLF
TRBJ1-1	TRBV4-1	ASSTTGTDMNTEAF
TRBJ1-2	TRBV6-2/TRBV6-3	ASSPGVFGYT
TRBJ2-7	TRBV10-1	ASSKTDRGLTSGTYEQY
TRBJ1-4	TRBV3-1/TRBV3-2	ASTPRGGEKLF
TRBJ1-6	TRBV19	ASSSRTGGSPLH
TRBJ2-3	TRBV4-1	ASSQEAGPGTYTDTQY
TRBJ2-2	TRBV12-2	ASRLDYADFRNTGELF
TRBJ2-5	TRBV5-6	ASSYLRGETQY
TRBJ2-1	TRBV2	ASSEIELRNNEQF
TRBJ1-2	TRBV10-1	ASSGHRGTSYT
TRBJ1-1	TRBV4-1	ASSQDTGVWAF
TRBJ1-1	TRBV24-1	ATSDSRDRGQEAF
TRBJ1-1	TRBV29-1	SVEQRGNTEAF
TRBJ1-5	TRBV11-3	ASSFGTTGNQPQH
TRBJ2-3	TRBV3-1/TRBV3-2	ASSRGRGADTQY
TRBJ1-1	TRBV9	ASSVRTGVGTEAF
TRBJ2-1	TRBV10-3	AISEQQGRNNEQF